This T cell receptor beta chain appears in the sequencing data of a study of shared clonotypes between healthy human individuals. The study, taken as a whole, reports: Richness estimates generally favored naive over memory subsets. Compared with clonotypes that all four donors shared, non-shared clonotypes had lower generation probabilities.

As defined, naive CD8 cells were CD45RO-negative and positively selected for CCR7, with terminally differentiated effector memory CD45RA+ cells excluded. Nashville, Tennessee was home to all donors, each a Caucasian adult. As regards this clone: Its antigen remains unknown. The same CDR3 also results from other DNA sequences found in this sample.

Between the trimmed V and J ends, which lost 0 bases and 5 bases, there was a span of 8 bases. Looked up from germline, CDR1 is SEHNR and CDR2 is FQNEAQ (reference sequence). The CDR3 has 13 amino acids. For each subset, genomic DNA was distributed in equal portions over several immunoSEQ plates. Profiled with immunoSEQ multiplex PCR; TCRdb holds only in-frame clones, not every one. Among approximately 2,000,000 clones listed, roughly 95% were seen once. This clonotype was obtained from a young man in good health. Some clones in this sample may be carry-over from other donors' samples. The chain carries TRBV7-9 and TRBJ2-7, with D perhaps matching TRBD2 (6 bases). The sequenced material came from naive CD8+ T cells from PBMCs. CDR3 amino acids: CASSLAGGHEQYF. DNA for the CDR3: TGTGCCAGCAGCTTAGCGGGAGGCCACGAGCAGTACTTC.